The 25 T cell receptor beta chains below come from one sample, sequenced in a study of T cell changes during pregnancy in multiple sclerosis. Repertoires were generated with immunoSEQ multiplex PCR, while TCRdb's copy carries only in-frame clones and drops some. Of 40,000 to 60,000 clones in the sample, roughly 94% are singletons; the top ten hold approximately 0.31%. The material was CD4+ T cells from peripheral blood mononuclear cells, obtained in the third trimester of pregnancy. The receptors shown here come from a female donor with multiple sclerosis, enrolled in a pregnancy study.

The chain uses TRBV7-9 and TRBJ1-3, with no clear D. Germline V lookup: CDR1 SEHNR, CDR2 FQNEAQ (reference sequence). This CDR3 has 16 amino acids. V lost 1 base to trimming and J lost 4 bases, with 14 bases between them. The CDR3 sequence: CASSLGPGSPGNTIYF. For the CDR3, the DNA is TGTGCCAGCAGCTTAGGCCCGGGGAGCCCGGGAAACACCATATATTTT. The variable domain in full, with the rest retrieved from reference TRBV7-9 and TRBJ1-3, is DTGVSQNPRHKITKRGQNVTFRCDPISEHNRLYWYRQTLGQGPEFLTYFQNEAQLEKSRLLSDRFSAERPKGSFSTLEIQRTEQGDSAMYLCASSLGPGSPGNTIYFGEGSWLTVV.

The DNA for the CDR3 is TGTGCCTGGAAAGCGGGGGCAACCCAGCCCCAGCATTTT. Translating it yields CAWKAGATQPQHF. The chain combines TRBV30 with TRBJ1-5; D is perhaps TRBD1 (6 bases). The ends were cut back, 4 bases at V and 7 bases at J, with 14 bases in the middle. CDR1 is GTSNPN, CDR2 SVGIG, per germline (reference sequence). This CDR3 is built from 13 residues.

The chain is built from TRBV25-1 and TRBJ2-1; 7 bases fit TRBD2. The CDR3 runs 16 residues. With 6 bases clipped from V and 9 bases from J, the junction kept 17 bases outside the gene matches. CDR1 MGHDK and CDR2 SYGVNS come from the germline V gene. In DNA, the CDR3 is TGTGCCAGCAGGCCCCAAGGCGGGGGAGTAGGTAGTGAGCAGTTCTTC. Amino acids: CASRPQGGGVGSEQFF.

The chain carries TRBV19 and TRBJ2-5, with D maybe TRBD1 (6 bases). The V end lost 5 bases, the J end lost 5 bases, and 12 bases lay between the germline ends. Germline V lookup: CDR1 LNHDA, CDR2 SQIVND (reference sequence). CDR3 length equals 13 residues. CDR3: CASSSPRGETQYF. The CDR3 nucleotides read TGTGCCAGTAGTTCGCCCAGGGGCGAGACCCAGTACTTC.

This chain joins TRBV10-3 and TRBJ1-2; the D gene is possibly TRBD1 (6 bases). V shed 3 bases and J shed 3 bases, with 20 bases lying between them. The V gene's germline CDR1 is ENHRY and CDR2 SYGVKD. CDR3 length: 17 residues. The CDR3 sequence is CAISDLSFGGADYGYTF. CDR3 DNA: TGTGCCATCAGTGATTTATCTTTCGGGGGGGCGGACTATGGCTACACCTTC.

The CDR3 loop reads CASSPGTFGTYNSPLHF. The CDR3 DNA is TGTGCCAGCAGCCCCGGGACTTTCGGGACCTATAATTCACCCCTCCACTTT. The V call is TRBV28, the J call TRBJ1-6; D is possibly TRBD1 (5 bases). CDR1 is MDHEN and CDR2 is SYDVKM in the germline V gene. The CDR3 is made up of 17 amino acids. Trimming shortened V by 6 bases and J by 2 bases, and 17 bases separated the two germline ends.

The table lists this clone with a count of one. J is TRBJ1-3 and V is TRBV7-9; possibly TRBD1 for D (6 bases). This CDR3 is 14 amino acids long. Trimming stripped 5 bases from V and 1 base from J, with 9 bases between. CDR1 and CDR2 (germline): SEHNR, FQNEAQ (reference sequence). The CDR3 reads CASSHTGSGNTIYF. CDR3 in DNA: TGTGCCAGCAGCCACACAGGGTCTGGAAACACCATATATTTT.

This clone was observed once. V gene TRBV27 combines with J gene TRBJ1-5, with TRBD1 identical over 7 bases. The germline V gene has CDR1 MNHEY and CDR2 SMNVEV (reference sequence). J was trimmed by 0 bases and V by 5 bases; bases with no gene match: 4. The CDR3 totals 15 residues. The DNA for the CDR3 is TGTGCCAGCAGTGCCAGGGGGTATAGCAATCAGCCCCAGCATTTT. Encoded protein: CASSARGYSNQPQHF.

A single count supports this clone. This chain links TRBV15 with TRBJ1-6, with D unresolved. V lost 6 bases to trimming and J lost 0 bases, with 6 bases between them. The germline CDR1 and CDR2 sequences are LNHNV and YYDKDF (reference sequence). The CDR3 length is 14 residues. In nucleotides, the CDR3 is TGTGCCACCAGTGGTAGCTCCTATAATTCACCCCTCCACTTT. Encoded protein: CATSGSSYNSPLHF.

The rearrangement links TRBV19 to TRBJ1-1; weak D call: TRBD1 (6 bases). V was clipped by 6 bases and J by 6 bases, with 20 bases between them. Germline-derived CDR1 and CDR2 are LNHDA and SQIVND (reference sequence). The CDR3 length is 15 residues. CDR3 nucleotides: TGTGCCAGTAGAAACGCCGCAGGGGCGCCCGCTGAAGCTTTCTTT. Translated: CASRNAAGAPAEAFF.

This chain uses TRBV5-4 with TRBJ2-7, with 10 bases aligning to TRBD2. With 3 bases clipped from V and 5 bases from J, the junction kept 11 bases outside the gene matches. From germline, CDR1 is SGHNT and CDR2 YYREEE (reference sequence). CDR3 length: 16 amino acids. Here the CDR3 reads CASSSGAPSGRNEQYF. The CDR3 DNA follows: TGTGCCAGCAGCTCTGGGGCCCCTAGCGGGAGAAACGAGCAGTACTTC.

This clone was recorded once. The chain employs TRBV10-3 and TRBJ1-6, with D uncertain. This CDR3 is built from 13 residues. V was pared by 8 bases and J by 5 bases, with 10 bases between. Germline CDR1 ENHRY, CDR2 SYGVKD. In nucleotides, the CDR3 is TGTGCCATCGGAAACAGCAATAATTCACCCCTCCACTTT. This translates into CAIGNSNNSPLHF.

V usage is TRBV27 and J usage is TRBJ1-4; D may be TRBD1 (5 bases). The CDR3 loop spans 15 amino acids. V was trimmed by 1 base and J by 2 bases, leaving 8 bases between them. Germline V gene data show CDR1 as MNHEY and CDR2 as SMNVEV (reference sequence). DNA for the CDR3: TGTGCCAGCAGTTTATATCGGGGGACTAATGAAAAACTGTTTTTT. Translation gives CASSLYRGTNEKLFF.

The CDR3 loop is CASSPALGRSYEQYF. For the CDR3, the DNA is TGTGCCAGCAGCCCCGCCTTAGGGAGATCCTACGAGCAGTACTTC. V and J are TRBV28 and TRBJ2-7; D possibly corresponds to TRBD2 (5 bases). The CDR3 covers 15 residues. Germline V gene sequence: CDR1 MDHEN, CDR2 SYDVKM. Trimming took off 6 bases at V and 1 base at J, with 16 bases between the two ends.

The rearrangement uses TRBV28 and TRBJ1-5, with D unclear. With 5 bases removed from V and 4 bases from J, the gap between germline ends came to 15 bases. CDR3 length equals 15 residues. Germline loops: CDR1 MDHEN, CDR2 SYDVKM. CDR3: CASSKTSGSNQPQHF. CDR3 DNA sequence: TGTGCCAGCAGTAAGACCTCGGGATCGAATCAGCCCCAGCATTTT. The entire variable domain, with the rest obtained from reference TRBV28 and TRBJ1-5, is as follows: DVKVTQSSRYLVKRTGEKVFLECVQDMDHENMFWYRQDPGLGLRLIYFSYDVKMKEKGDIPEGYSVSREKKERFSLILESASTNQTSMYLCASSKTSGSNQPQHFGDGTRLSIL.

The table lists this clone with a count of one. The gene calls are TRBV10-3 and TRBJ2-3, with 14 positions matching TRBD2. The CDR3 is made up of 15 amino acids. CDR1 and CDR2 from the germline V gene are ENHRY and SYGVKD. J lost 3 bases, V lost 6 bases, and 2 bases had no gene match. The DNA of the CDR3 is TGTGCCATCAGGGGACTAGCGGGAGCAACAGATACGCAGTATTTT. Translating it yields CAIRGLAGATDTQYF.

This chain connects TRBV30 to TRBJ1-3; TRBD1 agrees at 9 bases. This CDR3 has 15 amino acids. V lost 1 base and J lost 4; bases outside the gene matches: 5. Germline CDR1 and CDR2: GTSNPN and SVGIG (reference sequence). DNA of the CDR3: TGTGCCTGGAGTGAGGGACAGGGATACGGAAACACCATATATTTT. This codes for CAWSEGQGYGNTIYF.

The CDR3 loop is CASIQDRVYEQYF. The CDR3 DNA reads TGTGCCAGCATCCAGGACAGGGTCTACGAGCAGTACTTC. V and J are TRBV21-1 and TRBJ2-7; the table assigns TRBD1, which was not confirmed against the DNA. TRBV21-1 is shown as a pseudogene. The CDR3 spans 13 residues.

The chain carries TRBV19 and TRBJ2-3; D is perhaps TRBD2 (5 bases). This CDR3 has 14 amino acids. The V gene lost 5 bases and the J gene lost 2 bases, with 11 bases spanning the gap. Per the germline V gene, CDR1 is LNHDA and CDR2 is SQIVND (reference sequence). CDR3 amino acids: CASSPGLHTDTQYF. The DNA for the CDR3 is TGTGCCAGTAGTCCCGGACTTCACACAGATACGCAGTATTTT.

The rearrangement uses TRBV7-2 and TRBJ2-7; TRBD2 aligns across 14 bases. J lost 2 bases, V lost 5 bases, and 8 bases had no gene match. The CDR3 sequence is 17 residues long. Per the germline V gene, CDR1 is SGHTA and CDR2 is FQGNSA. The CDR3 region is CASSARTSGGSPYEQYF. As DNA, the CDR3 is TGTGCCAGCAGCGCCAGGACTAGCGGGGGGTCCCCCTACGAGCAGTACTTC.

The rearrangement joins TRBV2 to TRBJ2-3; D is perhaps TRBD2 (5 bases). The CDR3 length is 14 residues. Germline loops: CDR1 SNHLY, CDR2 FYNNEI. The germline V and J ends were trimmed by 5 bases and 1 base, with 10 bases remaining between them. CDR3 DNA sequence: TGTGCCAGCAGTTTCAGCGGACGCACAGATACGCAGTATTTT. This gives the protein CASSFSGRTDTQYF.

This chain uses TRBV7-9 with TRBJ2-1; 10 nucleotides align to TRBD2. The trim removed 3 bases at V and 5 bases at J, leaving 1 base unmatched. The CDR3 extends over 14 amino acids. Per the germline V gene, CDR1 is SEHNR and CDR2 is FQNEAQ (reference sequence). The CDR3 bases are TGTGCCAGCAGCTTCGGGACTAGCGACAATGAGCAGTTCTTC. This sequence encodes CASSFGTSDNEQFF.

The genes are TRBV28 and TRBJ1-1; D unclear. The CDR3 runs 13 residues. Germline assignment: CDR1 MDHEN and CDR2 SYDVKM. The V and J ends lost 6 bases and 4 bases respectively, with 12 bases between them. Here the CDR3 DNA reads TGTGCCAGCAGGACCTCGGGAGCCACTGAAGCTTTCTTT. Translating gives CASRTSGATEAFF.

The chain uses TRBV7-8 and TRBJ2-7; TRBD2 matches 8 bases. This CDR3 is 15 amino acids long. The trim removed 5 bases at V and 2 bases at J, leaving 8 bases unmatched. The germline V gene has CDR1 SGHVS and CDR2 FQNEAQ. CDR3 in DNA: TGTGCCAGCAGCCAAATACTAGCGGAGCCCTACGAGCAGTACTTC. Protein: CASSQILAEPYEQYF.

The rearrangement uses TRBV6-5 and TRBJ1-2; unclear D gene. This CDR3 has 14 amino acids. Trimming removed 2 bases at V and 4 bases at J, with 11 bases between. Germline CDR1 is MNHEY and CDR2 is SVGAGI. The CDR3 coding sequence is TGTGCCAGCAGTTACGCACGGGGAGGCTATGGCTACACCTTC. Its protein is CASSYARGGYGYTF.